These 15 T cell receptor beta chains came from one sample sequenced in a study of response to subunit inactivated influenza vaccine. Each CDR3 protein is one row after TCRdb ran MiXCR on the RT-PCR reads. This table has roughly 650,000 distinct CDR3 sequences, around 16% appearing once. The starting material was PBMCs from blood, obtained approximately 13 days after vaccination. The receptors come from a man over 45 who received an inactivated influenza vaccine.

This rearrangement joins TRBV5-1 to TRBJ2-1; D might be TRBD1 (5 bases). V was trimmed by 4 bases and J by 6 bases, leaving 14 bases between them. The germline V gene has CDR1 SGHRS and CDR2 YFSETQ. CDR3 length: 14 amino acids. The CDR3 sequence is CASSKGQGGNEQFF. CDR3 nucleotides: TGCGCCAGCAGCAAAGGGCAGGGCGGCAATGAGCAGTTCTTC.

This clonotype was counted many times. V usage is TRBV20-1 and J usage is TRBJ2-7; 10 bases are a match to TRBD1. The ends lost 3 bases at V and 3 bases at J; junction bases unmatched: 5. Germline assignment: CDR1 DFQATT and CDR2 SNEGSKA (reference sequence). The CDR3 consists of 14 residues. CDR3 amino acids: CSARVDRGHYEQYF. The CDR3 coding sequence is TGCAGTGCTAGGGTTGACAGGGGGCACTACGAGCAGTACTTC.

This clonotype has only a few counts. The V and J genes are TRBV4-1 and TRBJ2-3; a possible D gene is TRBD1 (6 bases). CDR1 is MGHRA, CDR2 YSYEKL, per germline. This CDR3 contains 16 residues. V dropped 1 base and J dropped 5 bases, with 16 bases sitting between them. CDR3 amino acids: CASSQVGGESGDTQYF. Here the CDR3 DNA reads TGCGCCAGCAGCCAAGTAGGGGGAGAAAGTGGAGATACGCAGTATTTT.

This clonotype was found a few times. The CDR3: CSASAGYYGYTF. The DNA for the CDR3 is TGCAGTGCTAGTGCGGGGTACTATGGCTACACCTTC. This sequence joins TRBV20-1 and TRBJ1-2, with unresolved D. CDR1 and CDR2 from the germline V gene are DFQATT and SNEGSKA (reference sequence). V lost 3 bases to trimming and J lost 3 bases, with 8 bases between them. The CDR3 covers 12 residues.

The gene calls are TRBV7-2 and TRBJ1-2; D ambiguous. Germline V gene data show CDR1 as SGHTA and CDR2 as FQGNSA. The V and J ends lost 1 base and 8 bases respectively, with 14 bases between them. This CDR3 spans 14 amino acids. The CDR3 DNA reads TGTGCCAGCAGCTTAGGAGGTCCCAGGCGGGGCTACACCTTC. Translated, it gives CASSLGGPRRGYTF. Full variable domain (missing parts from reference TRBV7-2 and TRBJ1-2): GAGVSQSPSNKVTEKGKDVELRCDPISGHTALYWYRQSLGQGLEFLIYFQGNSAPDKSGLPSDRFSAERTGGSVSTLTIQRTQQEDSAVYLCASSLGGPRRGYTFGSGTRLTVV.

Only a few counts were recorded for this clonotype. The rearrangement uses TRBV10-3 and TRBJ2-1; D is uncertain. The CDR3 has 13 amino acids. Germline V gene sequence: CDR1 ENHRY, CDR2 SYGVKD. Trimming stripped 3 bases from V and 3 bases from J, with 6 bases between. CDR3 protein: CAISDVDYNEQFF. The CDR3 DNA follows: TGTGCCATCAGTGACGTAGACTACAATGAGCAGTTCTTC.

This clonotype showed up just a few times. This chain joins TRBV28 and TRBJ2-1; TRBD2 might be the D (6 bases). CDR1 and CDR2 from the germline V gene are MDHEN and SYDVKM. The CDR3 runs 15 residues. Between the trimmed V and J ends, which lost 6 bases and 5 bases, there was a span of 17 bases. CDR3 in amino acids: CASRPGGMKNNEQFF. The CDR3 coding sequence is TGTGCCAGCAGGCCCGGCGGGATGAAAAACAATGAGCAGTTCTTC.

For this clonotype: This may arise from a read error, as a much more abundant clone is one base away. The chain uses TRBV20-1 and TRBJ2-3; 7 bases match TRBD2. Germline loops: CDR1 DFQATT, CDR2 SNEGSKA (reference sequence). CDR3 length: 12 amino acids. Here the CDR3 DNA reads TGCAGGGCTAGAGAGACTAGCCAGGCGCAGTATTTT. Encoded protein: CRARETSQAQYF.

This clonotype has ten or more counts. This chain connects TRBV27 to TRBJ2-7; the match to TRBD2 covers 8 bases. Germline CDR1 is MNHEY and CDR2 is SMNVEV (reference sequence). Unmatched junction bases numbered 2, after V lost 4 bases and J lost 3 bases. This CDR3 contains 13 residues. CDR3 in DNA: TGTGCCAGCAGTTCCGGGACTAGCTACGAGCAGTACTTC. Translation gives CASSSGTSYEQYF.

This clonotype was recorded many times. CDR3 sequence: CASSQLLRTGGRKETQYF. CDR3 DNA: TGTGCCAGCAGCCAACTTCTCAGAACGGGAGGGCGAAAGGAGACCCAGTACTTC. The chain uses TRBV4-2 and TRBJ2-5; the match to TRBD2 covers 8 bases. The CDR3 has 18 residues. Trimming at V came to 2 bases and at J to 5 bases, leaving 16 bases not matched to a gene. Germline assignment: CDR1 LGHNA and CDR2 YNFKEQ.

The sample holds a few counts of this clonotype. The rearrangement joins TRBV5-5 to TRBJ2-7; 9 positions agree with TRBD1. The CDR3 runs to 16 residues. Losses at the gene ends were 0 bases for V and 2 bases for J; bases not matched to a gene: 6. Germline values: CDR1 SGHKS, CDR2 YYEKEE (reference sequence). The CDR3 loop reads CASSLGARDRAYEQYF. The CDR3 DNA reads TGTGCCAGCAGCTTGGGGGCCCGGGACAGGGCCTACGAGCAGTACTTC.

This clonotype came up a few times. V is TRBV14 and J is TRBJ2-7; possibly TRBD1 or TRBD2 for D (5 bases each). This CDR3 region has 15 residues. V lost 1 base, J lost 2 bases, and 12 bases lay in between. Germline assignment: CDR1 SGHDN and CDR2 FVKESK. The DNA for the CDR3 is TGTGCCAGCAGCCAAGTTTGGGGGTCCCCCTACGAGCAGTACTTC. Translating gives CASSQVWGSPYEQYF.

The gene calls are TRBV25-1 and TRBJ2-1; D possibly corresponds to TRBD1 (8 bases). The V gene's germline CDR1 is MGHDK and CDR2 SYGVNS. This CDR3 region has 13 residues. Trimming pared 6 bases from V and 4 bases from J, leaving 10 bases between. CDR3: CASRQGGYNEQFF. DNA of the CDR3: TGTGCCAGCAGACAGGGGGGGTACAATGAGCAGTTCTTC.

J is TRBJ2-7 and V is TRBV11-2, with D tentatively TRBD1 (6 bases). Germline-derived CDR1 and CDR2 are SGHAT and FQNNGV. Trimming removed 5 bases from V and 3 bases from J, with 20 bases in between. The length of the CDR3 is 16 residues. This CDR3 reads CASSPLQGRRLYEQYF. The CDR3 DNA reads as TGTGCCAGCAGCCCTTTGCAGGGGCGCCGACTCTACGAGCAGTACTTC.

This clonotype occurred a few times. The CDR3 loop is CASSQIFRQGEAFF. The CDR3 nucleotides read TGCGCCAGCAGCCAGATTTTTCGGCAGGGTGAAGCTTTCTTT. The chain combines TRBV4-1 with TRBJ1-1; D might be TRBD1 (5 bases). V dropped 3 bases and J dropped 7 bases, with 15 bases sitting between them. CDR1 MGHRA and CDR2 YSYEKL come from the germline V gene. The CDR3 contains 14 residues.